The 13 T cell receptor beta chains reported below all come from one sample, sequenced in a study of T cell responses to AZD1222 COVID-19 vaccine. Assay: immunoSEQ multiplex PCR; the TCRdb copy retains only in-frame clones and omits some. The repertoire holds about 100,000 clones, with roughly 87% as singletons. The sample here was peripheral blood, taken on day 0 of AZD1222 vaccination. Receptor source: an adult in good health.

This chain links TRBV7-2 with TRBJ2-2; weak D call: TRBD1 (5 bases). The CDR3 is 16 amino acids. V was pared by 0 bases and J by 4 bases, with 12 bases between. Germline assignment: CDR1 SGHTA and CDR2 FQGNSA. CDR3 protein: CASSLALGLSTGELFF. In DNA form, the CDR3 reads TGTGCCAGCAGCTTAGCTCTGGGGCTAAGCACCGGGGAGCTGTTTTTT.

V usage is TRBV19 and J usage is TRBJ2-7, with D unclear. Trimming cost V 3 bases and J 3 bases, with 27 bases left between them. This CDR3 comprises 19 residues. CDR1 is LNHDA, CDR2 SQIVND, per germline (reference sequence). The CDR3, as DNA: TGTGCCAGTAGTATTAAGAGCAAGTCCCCCCTAAGGGCCAGCTACGAGCAGTACTTC. Translation: CASSIKSKSPLRASYEQYF. The complete variable domain, with remaining parts taken from reference TRBV19 and TRBJ2-7, reads DGGITQSPKYLFRKEGQNVTLSCEQNLNHDAMYWYRQDPGQGLRLIYYSQIVNDFQKGDIAEGYSVSREKKESFPLTVTSAQKNPTAFYLCASSIKSKSPLRASYEQYFGPGTRLTVT.

The chain has TRBV25-1 and TRBJ1-6, with no clear D. The V end lost 6 bases, the J end lost 5 bases, and 11 bases lay between the germline ends. Looked up from germline, CDR1 is MGHDK and CDR2 is SYGVNS. The CDR3 is made up of 14 amino acids. The DNA of the CDR3 is TGTGCCAGCAGCCTGGGGTCGGATAATTCACCCCTCCACTTT. This gives the protein CASSLGSDNSPLHF.

This chain connects TRBV20-1 to TRBJ2-1; unclear D gene. V was clipped by 3 bases and J by 6 bases, with 15 bases between them. The CDR3 is 14 residues long. CDR1 is DFQATT, CDR2 SNEGSKA, per germline (reference sequence). The CDR3 sequence: CSASAASDFNEQFF. DNA of the CDR3: TGCAGTGCTAGTGCGGCTAGTGATTTCAATGAGCAGTTCTTC.

The chain carries TRBV5-6 and TRBJ1-2; D remains ambiguous. With 0 bases removed from V and 4 bases from J, the gap between germline ends came to 13 bases. The CDR3 runs 15 residues. Per the germline V gene, CDR1 is SGHDT and CDR2 is YYEEEE. The CDR3, as DNA: TGTGCCAGCAGCTTGGTAGGAACCCGAATCTATGGCTACACCTTC. This gives the protein CASSLVGTRIYGYTF.

The V and J genes are TRBV4-1 and TRBJ1-2; maybe TRBD1 (5 bases). CDR3 size: 15 residues. V shed 4 bases and J shed 1 base, with 13 bases lying between them. Germline assignment: CDR1 MGHRA and CDR2 YSYEKL. CDR3 protein: CASSLLDSINYGYTF. The CDR3 DNA is TGCGCCAGCAGCCTCCTTGACAGTATTAACTATGGCTACACCTTC.

The chain carries TRBV5-1 and TRBJ1-4, with D unclear. This CDR3 has 14 residues. Germline V gene sequence: CDR1 SGHRS, CDR2 YFSETQ. Trimming took 0 bases from V and 4 from J, leaving 7 bases between them. DNA of the CDR3: TGCGCCAGCAGCTTGGGAAGAGGTAATGAAAAACTGTTTTTT. Translated, it gives CASSLGRGNEKLFF. Drawing the rest from reference TRBV5-1 and TRBJ1-4, the complete variable domain is KAGVTQTPRYLIKTRGQQVTLSCSPISGHRSVSWYQQTPGQGLQFLFEYFSETQRNKGNFPGRFSGRQFSNSRSEMNVSTLELGDSALYLCASSLGRGNEKLFFGSGTQLSVL.

This sequence joins TRBV9 and TRBJ2-3; D ambiguous. The CDR3 runs to 15 residues. V was clipped by 4 bases and J by 0 bases, with 12 bases between them. In germline, CDR1 is SGDLS, CDR2 YYNGEE. This CDR3 reads CASSRSGSSTDTQYF. The CDR3 DNA reads as TGTGCCAGCAGCCGAAGTGGTAGCAGCACAGATACGCAGTATTTT. Supplemented by reference TRBV9 and TRBJ2-3, the full variable domain reads DSGVTQTPKHLITATGQRVTLRCSPRSGDLSVYWYQQSLDQGLQFLIQYYNGEERAKGNILERFSAQQFPDLHSELNLSSLELGDSALYFCASSRSGSSTDTQYFGPGTRLTVL.

In this sample, this clone turned up once. The chain uses TRBV11-2 and TRBJ2-2; D not certain. The germline CDR1 and CDR2 sequences are SGHAT and FQNNGV. Between the trimmed V and J ends, which lost 3 bases and 0 bases, there was a span of 11 bases. The CDR3 sequence is 16 residues long. The DNA for the CDR3 is TGTGCCAGCAGCTTGTTCAACAGCGCGAACACCGGGGAGCTGTTTTTT. Translating it yields CASSLFNSANTGELFF.

The chain recombines TRBV7-7 with TRBJ1-2; D may be TRBD1 (6 bases). The germline V gene encodes CDR1 SSHAT and CDR2 FNYEAQ (reference sequence). This CDR3 is 13 amino acids long. V lost 5 bases to trimming and J lost 4 bases, with 11 bases between them. The CDR3 is CASSPGVGYGYTF. The DNA for the CDR3 is TGTGCCAGCAGCCCAGGGGTCGGCTATGGCTACACCTTC.

The rearrangement uses TRBV30 and TRBJ1-6; perhaps TRBD1 as D (5 bases). Germline V gives CDR1 GTSNPN, CDR2 SVGIG (reference sequence). The CDR3 sequence is 18 residues long. V was clipped by 3 bases and J by 3 bases, with 21 bases between them. The CDR3 bases are TGTGCCTGGAGATGGGCGGGCCAGGGATATTTCTATAATTCACCCCTCCACTTT. Translated: CAWRWAGQGYFYNSPLHF.

Points on this clone: Its ends do not fully match the called genes, so a read error is possible. The chain joins TRBV24-1 to TRBJ1-2, with D possibly matching TRBD1 (5 bases). Germline values: CDR1 KGHDR, CDR2 SFDVKD. This CDR3 has 11 amino acids. CDR3 sequence: CATGLWPGSLF. DNA of the CDR3: TGTGCCACGGGGCTGTGGCCCGGGTCCTTATTC.

The chain uses TRBV4-3 and TRBJ2-7; D unclear. Per germline, CDR1 LGHNA and CDR2 YSLEER. The CDR3 runs 17 residues. Trimming stripped 1 base from V and 3 bases from J, with 19 bases between. CDR3 in amino acids: CASSQGADQYSSYEQYF. CDR3 DNA: TGCGCCAGCAGCCAAGGCGCCGATCAATATTCCAGCTACGAGCAGTACTTC.